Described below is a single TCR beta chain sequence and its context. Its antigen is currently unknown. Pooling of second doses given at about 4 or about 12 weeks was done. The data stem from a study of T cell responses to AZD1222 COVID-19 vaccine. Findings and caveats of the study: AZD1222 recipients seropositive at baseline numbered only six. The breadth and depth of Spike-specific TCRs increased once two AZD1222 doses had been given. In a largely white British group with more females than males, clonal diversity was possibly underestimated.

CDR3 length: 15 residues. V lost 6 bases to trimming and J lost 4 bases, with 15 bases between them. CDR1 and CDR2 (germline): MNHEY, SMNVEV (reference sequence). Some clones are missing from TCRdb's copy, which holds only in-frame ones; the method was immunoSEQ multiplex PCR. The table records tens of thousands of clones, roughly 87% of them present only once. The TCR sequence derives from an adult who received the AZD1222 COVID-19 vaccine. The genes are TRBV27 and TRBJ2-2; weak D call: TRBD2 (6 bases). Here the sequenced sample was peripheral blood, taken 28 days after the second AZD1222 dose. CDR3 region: CASSGQRAGTGELFF. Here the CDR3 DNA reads TGTGCCAGCAGCGGGCAGCGGGCAGGCACCGGGGAGCTGTTTTTT.